This T cell receptor (beta chain) emerged from a study of beta chain features in type 1 diabetes (dated by TCRdb to between 2017 and 2018). In the study overall: Patients and healthy donors did not differ in mean age, gender distribution, total cell number or subset yield. A total of roughly 98,000,000 sorted cells were examined across all samples, and RNA yield correlated strongly with the number of cells per subset. Regulatory and stem cell-like memory subsets were isolated from only 8 patients and roughly 8 healthy donors, whereas naive and central memory subsets came from all 30 or so donors. The study compared the TCRB repertoires of sorted circulating CD4+ T cell subsets in recently diagnosed type 1 diabetes patients with those in matched healthy donors. The study at large found these results: Only small numbers of individuals were included in the HLA sub-analyses, which left unresolved whether HLA type had any influence on TCRB rearrangement. Shorter templates might be favored by PCR, yet because patient and control samples were amplified and corrected together, any such skew would affect both groups equally. Sequencing cDNA rather than genomic DNA could over-represent highly expressing activated cells, although activation and CD3 levels did not differ between groups. Patients with type 1 diabetes made fewer insertions and deleted more nucleotides at VDJ recombination sites, implying thymic rearrangement abnormalities. The naive, central memory and regulatory TCRB repertoires appeared to resemble one another more closely among patients than among healthy donors. A moderate but significant shortening of TCRB CDR3 length was observed in type 1 diabetes patients in all four CD4+ subsets.

A single peripheral blood draw of approximately 120 mL on average was collected from each donor into heparinised tubes. A BD FACSAria II and a panel including CD45RO, CCR7, CD25, CD127, CD95 and CD27 were used to sort naive, central memory, regulatory and stem cell-like memory CD4+ T cells. Every sorted population had a purity above 95%. Right away, PBMCs were isolated by Lymphoprep density gradient centrifugation and were stained directly, with no culture step. Samples were stained and sorted in pairs, with one healthy donor and one patient per experiment, so that batch effects were minimized. Taken from the germline V gene, the CDR1 and CDR2 loops are LGHNA and YNFKEQ. The V and J ends are trimmed by 3 bases and 2 bases, leaving 16 bases between them. From its cysteine to its phenylalanine, the CDR3 spans 16 amino acids. The only DNA kept is the CDR3, 48 bases in frame from the first base. Regarding this clone: The antigen this receptor binds is unknown. Per-base quality was not reported, and no clone a single base away is much larger than it.

The entire isolated RNA was reverse transcribed using the High Capacity cDNA Reverse Transcription Kit, and thus expressed TCRB transcripts were sequenced. Deep immunoSEQ sequencing was performed on naive, central memory and regulatory T cell samples, with an average of around 3.5 million total reads per sample. Sorted cells were lysed in RLT buffer, and RNA was extracted using DNase-treated RNeasy Micro or Mini kits according to cell number. To prevent cross-contamination, every cell subset was processed on its own, while patient and healthy donor samples were processed together. The immunoSEQ multiplex PCR was used to amplify TCRB sequences from cDNA, yielding 87-bp fragments that span the CDR3 region. Sequencing of the amplicons was performed on the Illumina HiSeq platform. Regarding the original processing steps: Synthetic template baselines were used to correct PCR bias computationally, reads within Hamming distance 2 were collapsed, and singletons that could not be merged were discarded. Reads were aligned against IMGT to assign V, D and J genes, CDR3 length and insertions or deletions at six rearrangement sites. Within each subset, clonotype counts were normalized to sorted cell number, and only after that were true diversity and Gini coefficients computed with the tcR R package. Repertoire sharing was quantified using the overlap coefficient calculated on TCRB nucleotide sequences. Out-of-frame TCRB sequences from naive cells were analyzed to stand in for the pre-selection repertoire. Drawn from immuneACCESS, this table holds only the in-frame rearrangements with V and J called that TCRdb kept. Clones are partly lost; checked studies trace under half to an unresolved V gene and leave the rest unexplained. The V and J calls and the clone size are those of that table, but D and trimming were determined from the DNA. Counted in this sample were 550,000 to 850,000 clones; roughly an eighth of them appeared once. 0.022% of the sample lies in the top ten.

The sequence was obtained from a man in his late teens or twenties with type 1 diabetes. The chain links TRBV4-2 with TRBJ2-5; D gene: possibly TRBD2, on 5 matching bases. The material sequenced was naive CD4+ T cells from blood. The sample's cell subset or site label, in plain terms: true naive CD4+ T cells. The DNA sequence reads TGTGCCAGCAGCCAGGACTCCTTAGGACCTCAAGAGACCCAGTACTTC. This codes for CASSQDSLGPQETQYF.